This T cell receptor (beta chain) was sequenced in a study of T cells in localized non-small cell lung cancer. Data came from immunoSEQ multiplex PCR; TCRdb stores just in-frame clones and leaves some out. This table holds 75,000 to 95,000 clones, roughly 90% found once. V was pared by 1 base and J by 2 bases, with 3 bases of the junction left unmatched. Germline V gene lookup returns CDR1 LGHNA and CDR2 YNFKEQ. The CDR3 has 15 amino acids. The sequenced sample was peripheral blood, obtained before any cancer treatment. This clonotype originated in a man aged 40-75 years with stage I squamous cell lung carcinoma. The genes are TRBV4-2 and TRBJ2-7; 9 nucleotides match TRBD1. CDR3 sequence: CASSQVRQGAYEQYF. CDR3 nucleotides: TGTGCCAGCAGCCAAGTACGACAGGGGGCCTACGAGCAGTACTTC.